A single sample is the source of the 18 T cell receptor beta chains below, sequenced in a study of memory CD4+ T cells and cytomegalovirus serostatus. Clones were read by immunoSEQ multiplex PCR, and TCRdb kept only the in-frame ones, dropping some. The repertoire holds fewer than 90,000 clones, with about 73% as singletons. Single viable CD3+CD4+CD8-CD45RO+ cells were sorted as the memory CD4+ T cells. Sequenced input: memory CD4+ T cells from blood. All receptors come from an adult in good health and CMV-seropositive.

About this clone: Other DNA variants within this sample encode the same CDR3. The chain links TRBV18 to TRBJ1-5; D is ambiguous. Germline V gene lookup returns CDR1 KGHSH and CDR2 LQKENI. V was cut by 3 bases and J by 1 base, with 7 bases left in between. CDR3 length equals 14 residues. CDR3 coding DNA: TGTGCCAGCTCACCCACGAGGAGCAATCAGCCCCAGCATTTT. Its translation: CASSPTRSNQPQHF. Using reference TRBV18 and TRBJ1-5 for the parts outside the CDR3, the full variable domain is NAGVMQNPRHLVRRRGQEARLRCSPMKGHSHVYWYRQLPEEGLKFMVYLQKENIIDESGMPKERFSAEFPKEGPSILRIQQVVRGDSAAYFCASSPTRSNQPQHFGDGTRLSIL.

The rearrangement uses TRBV18 and TRBJ2-7; D possibly corresponds to TRBD2 (6 bases). Looked up from germline, CDR1 is KGHSH and CDR2 is LQKENI. Trimming took 8 bases from V and 0 from J, leaving 8 bases between them. The CDR3 extends over 12 amino acids. The CDR3 DNA reads TGTGCCAGCCACGGGAGCTCCTACGAGCAGTACTTC. It encodes CASHGSSYEQYF.

This clone occurred many times. This rearrangement joins TRBV28 to TRBJ2-2; a possible D gene is TRBD2 (5 bases). V shed 5 bases and J shed 3 bases, with 13 bases lying between them. Germline CDR1 is MDHEN and CDR2 is SYDVKM. CDR3 size: 15 residues. The DNA of the CDR3 is TGTGCCAGCAGTCTATTAACGAGGGACACCGGGGAGCTGTTTTTT. Translation: CASSLLTRDTGELFF.

The chain combines TRBV11-3 with TRBJ2-1, with unresolved D. This CDR3 has 15 residues. Germline V lookup: CDR1 SGHNT, CDR2 YENEEA. With 0 bases removed from V and 4 bases from J, the gap between germline ends came to 10 bases. The CDR3 here is CASSLESDIYNEQFF. CDR3 in DNA: TGTGCCAGCAGCTTAGAGAGCGATATATACAATGAGCAGTTCTTC.

The V call is TRBV2, the J call TRBJ1-1; the D gene is possibly TRBD1 (6 bases). V shed 1 base and J shed 4 bases, with 16 bases lying between them. This CDR3 has 16 amino acids. Germline CDR1 SNHLY, CDR2 FYNNEI. The CDR3 is CASSEGSPGAGTEAFF. The CDR3 nucleotides read TGTGCCAGCAGTGAAGGGTCCCCGGGGGCCGGCACTGAAGCTTTCTTT.

The V call is TRBV7-8, the J call TRBJ1-2, with D unclear. The germline V gene has CDR1 SGHVS and CDR2 FQNEAQ. This CDR3 is built from 15 residues. Deletions cut 5 bases from V and 5 bases from J, with 18 bases between. The CDR3 DNA sequence: TGTGCCAGCAGCAAAAGGACGGAGAAGGGATATGGCTACACCTTC. Protein product: CASSKRTEKGYGYTF.

This chain joins TRBV28 and TRBJ1-2; no firm D call. This CDR3 contains 13 residues. Trimming took 5 bases from V and 4 from J, leaving 11 bases between them. Germline CDR1 is MDHEN and CDR2 is SYDVKM. CDR3 amino acids: CASSLTSSYGYTF. The DNA for the CDR3 is TGTGCCAGCAGTCTTACTAGTAGCTATGGCTACACCTTC.

This clone was detected only a few times. This sequence joins TRBV5-6 and TRBJ1-3; D call uncertain. Trimming shortened V by 3 bases and J by 1 base, and 20 bases separated the two germline ends. Germline values: CDR1 SGHDT, CDR2 YYEEEE. CDR3 length: 18 amino acids. The CDR3 loop is CASSSLARSKYSGNTIYF. CDR3 DNA sequence: TGTGCCAGCAGCTCTCTGGCCCGATCAAAGTATTCTGGAAACACCATATATTTT.

J is TRBJ1-1 and V is TRBV10-3, with D unclear. This CDR3 comprises 11 residues. V lost 0 bases to trimming and J lost 11 bases, with 7 bases between them. Germline V gene data show CDR1 as ENHRY and CDR2 as SYGVKD. In DNA form, the CDR3 reads TGTGCCATCAGTGAGTCGGTCGTCGCTTTCTTT. As protein: CAISESVVAFF.

This rearrangement joins TRBV5-1 to TRBJ2-3; D remains ambiguous. CDR1 is SGHRS, CDR2 YFSETQ, per germline. V was pared by 0 bases and J by 2 bases, with 7 bases between. This CDR3 contains 14 residues. The CDR3 DNA is TGCGCCAGCAGCTTGGACGTCCCCACAGATACGCAGTATTTT. Translated: CASSLDVPTDTQYF.

The genes are TRBV6-5 and TRBJ1-2; 7 bases are shared with TRBD1. CDR1 is MNHEY, CDR2 SVGAGI, per germline. The CDR3 is made up of 15 amino acids. The junction had 13 bases not matched to a gene; V was cut back by 5 bases and J by 7 bases. This CDR3 is CASSSSRGILGGYTF. The CDR3 nucleotides read TGTGCCAGCAGTAGTTCCAGGGGGATATTGGGTGGCTACACCTTC.

The rearrangement uses TRBV5-5 and TRBJ2-2; D is uncertain. Trimming took off 4 bases at V and 3 bases at J, with 7 bases between the two ends. The CDR3 runs 13 residues. Germline CDR1 SGHKS, CDR2 YYEKEE (reference sequence). CDR3 protein: CASSPRYTGELFF. The CDR3, as DNA: TGTGCCAGCAGCCCTAGATACACCGGGGAGCTGTTTTTT.

This clone was seen only a few times. The J gene is TRBJ1-1, the V gene TRBV10-1; D is ambiguous. This CDR3 is 13 amino acids long. Trimming removed 6 bases at V and 0 bases at J, with 8 bases between. Germline CDR1 and CDR2: WNHNN and SYGVQD (reference sequence). The CDR3: CASRAHMNTEAFF. The DNA for the CDR3 is TGCGCCAGCAGAGCTCATATGAACACTGAAGCTTTCTTT.

The table lists this clone with a few counts. The chain joins TRBV28 to TRBJ2-7; D perhaps matches TRBD2 (6 bases). V was shortened by 11 bases and J by 3 bases, with 14 bases between the two germline ends. This CDR3 spans 12 amino acids. Germline CDR1 reads MDHEN; CDR2 reads SYDVKM. The CDR3 DNA is TGTGCCTGGAGGCAGGGACTCTACGAGCAGTACTTC. Protein product: CAWRQGLYEQYF.

This clone is a singleton in its sample. The chain is built from TRBV2 and TRBJ2-7; no definite D call. V lost 5 bases to trimming and J lost 1 base, with 9 bases between them. Per the germline V gene, CDR1 is SNHLY and CDR2 is FYNNEI. This CDR3 has 13 amino acids. The CDR3 nucleotides are TGTGCCAGCAGTATAAGGGCATCCTACGAGCAGTACTTC. This gives the protein CASSIRASYEQYF.

This clone was observed once. This chain connects TRBV5-4 to TRBJ2-5, with D perhaps TRBD1 or TRBD2 (6 bases each). The germline V gene has CDR1 SGHNT and CDR2 YYREEE (reference sequence). CDR3 length: 15 residues. V was cut by 2 bases and J by 4 bases, with 15 bases left in between. The CDR3 region is CASSLSLGGGETQYF. The CDR3, as DNA: TGTGCCAGCAGCTTAAGCCTCGGAGGGGGAGAGACCCAGTACTTC.

This chain joins TRBV5-1 and TRBJ1-4; D call uncertain. Between the trimmed V and J ends, which lost 4 bases and 5 bases, there was a span of 9 bases. CDR1 and CDR2 (germline): SGHRS, YFSETQ. The CDR3 covers 13 residues. The CDR3 sequence is CASSTEGNEKLFF. CDR3 nucleotides: TGCGCCAGCAGCACGGAAGGCAATGAAAAACTGTTTTTT.

In its sample, this clone was seen a few times. The chain employs TRBV6-1 and TRBJ1-1, with a weak D call TRBD1 (6 bases). Trimming removed 3 bases at V and 3 bases at J, with 14 bases between. Germline V gene sequence: CDR1 MNHNS, CDR2 SASEGT. The CDR3 totals 15 residues. This CDR3 reads CASSEYGGRDTEAFF. Written as DNA, the CDR3 is TGTGCCAGCAGTGAGTATGGGGGGCGGGACACTGAAGCTTTCTTT.